The sequence of this T cell receptor beta chain was determined in a study of CD8+CD57+ T cells in acquired aplastic anemia. Study-level points and caveats: Comparison of patients with controls identified around 31 shared CD8+ CDR3 sequences.

An expansion of CD8+CD57+ cells by flow cytometry had been shown in patients chosen for sequencing. There were no patients without severe acquired aplastic anemia. Patients were treatment-naive when blood was sampled. On this clonotype itself: What it binds is not known.

It was genomic DNA that served as the template for profiling TCR beta VDJ and CDR3. TCRdb called the reads again in MiXCR, with one record for every CDR3 protein. Among around 200,000 distinct CDR3 sequences listed, about 60% were seen once. This sequence originates from a human donor with aplastic anemia. The specimen sequenced was sorted CD4+, CD8+, or CD8+CD57+ T cells (not recorded which) from PBMCs.

The CDR3 loop is CATSGGREDQPQHF. In nucleotides, the CDR3 is TGTGCCACCAGCGGAGGGAGGGAGGATCAGCCCCAGCATTTT. The rearrangement links TRBV24-1 to TRBJ1-5, with D unclear. The length of the CDR3 is 14 residues. V lost 7 bases, J lost 5 bases, and 14 bases lay in between. Germline V lookup: CDR1 KGHDR, CDR2 SFDVKD.